The source of this TCR beta chain is a study of tissue T cells after allogeneic stem cell transplantation. CDR1 and CDR2 (germline): FNHDT, SITEND (reference sequence). The CDR3 is 14 amino acids. Trimming removed 5 bases from V and 2 bases from J; junction bases left unmatched: 4. Assay used: immunoSEQ multiplex PCR; TCRdb lists only in-frame clones, some missing. Here the sample spans under 9,000 clones, about 47% being singletons. Time point defined: mouse harvest day 7 after allogeneic transplant. Mouse grafts combined 10^7 T-cell-depleted bone marrow cells with 10^6 splenic CD5+ T cells. This clone is medium-sized (0.01 to 0.1%) by share. Each gene name is a mouse one. Read coverage stops 1 residue before the CDR3 terminus; the germline J gene supplies the remainder.

Sequenced: lymph node tissue. The V gene is TRBV19, the J gene TRBJ2-7, with TRBD2 matching 10 bases. The TCR was taken from a female BALB/c mouse given C57BL/6 T cells with graft-versus-host disease after an allogeneic hematopoietic cell transplant. The CDR3 loop is CASSRDWGTYEQYF. The sequenced CDR3 bases are TGTGCCAGCAGCAGGGACTGGGGAACCTATGAACAGTAC.